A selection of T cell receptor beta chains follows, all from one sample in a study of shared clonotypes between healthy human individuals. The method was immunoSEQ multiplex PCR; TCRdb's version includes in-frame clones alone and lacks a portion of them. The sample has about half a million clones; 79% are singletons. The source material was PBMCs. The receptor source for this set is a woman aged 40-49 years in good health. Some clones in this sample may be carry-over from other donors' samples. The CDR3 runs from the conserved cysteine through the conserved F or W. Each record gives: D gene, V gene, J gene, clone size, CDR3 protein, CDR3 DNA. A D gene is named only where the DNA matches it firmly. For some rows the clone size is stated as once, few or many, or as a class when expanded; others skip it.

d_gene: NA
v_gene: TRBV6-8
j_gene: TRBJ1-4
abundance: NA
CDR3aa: CASTKGFSNEKLFF
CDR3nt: TGTGCCAGCACCAAGGGGTTTTCTAATGAAAAACTGTTTTTT

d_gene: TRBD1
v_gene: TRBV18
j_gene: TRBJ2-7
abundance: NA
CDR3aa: CASSPGQGTYEQYF
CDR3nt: TGTGCCAGCTCCCCGGGACAGGGGACCTACGAGCAGTACTTC

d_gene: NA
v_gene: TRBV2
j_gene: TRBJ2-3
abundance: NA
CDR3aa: CASSPPGTSTDTQYF
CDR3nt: TGTGCCAGCAGCCCCCCGGGCACAAGCACAGATACGCAGTATTTT

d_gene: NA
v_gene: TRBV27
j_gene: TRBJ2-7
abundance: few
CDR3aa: CASSLSIGLTGYEQYF
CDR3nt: TGTGCCAGCAGTTTATCGATCGGGTTAACGGGCTACGAGCAGTACTTC

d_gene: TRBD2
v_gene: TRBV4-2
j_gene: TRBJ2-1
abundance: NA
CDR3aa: CASSQVAGEPYNEQFF
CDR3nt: TGTGCCAGCAGCCAAGTAGCGGGAGAGCCCTACAATGAGCAGTTCTTC

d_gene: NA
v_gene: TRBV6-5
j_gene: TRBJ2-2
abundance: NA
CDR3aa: CASSYQSAVGELFF
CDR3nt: TGTGCCAGCAGTTACCAGAGCGCGGTCGGGGAGCTGTTTTTT

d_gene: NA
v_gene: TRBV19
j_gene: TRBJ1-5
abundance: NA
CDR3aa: CASSIPRQPQHF
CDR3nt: TGTGCCAGTAGTATTCCGCGACAGCCCCAGCATTTT

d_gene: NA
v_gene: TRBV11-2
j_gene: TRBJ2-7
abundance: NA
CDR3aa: CASSLSGSSYEQYF
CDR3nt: TGTGCCAGCAGCTTATCGGGGAGCTCCTACGAGCAGTACTTC

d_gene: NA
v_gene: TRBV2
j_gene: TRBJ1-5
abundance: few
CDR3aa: CASSRDTGQPQHF
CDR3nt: TGTGCCAGCAGCCGGGACACAGGTCAGCCCCAGCATTTT

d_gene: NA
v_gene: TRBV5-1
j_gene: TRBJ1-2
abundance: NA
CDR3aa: CASSLALENYGYTF
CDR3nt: TGCGCCAGCAGCTTGGCCTTGGAAAACTATGGCTACACCTTC